This record looks at one T cell receptor (beta chain) sequence and its context. Its antigen is still unknown. The sample originates from a study of T cells after yellow fever vaccination. Study details: Fractions with few cells were prepared using SMART-Seq v4 Ultra Low Input.

General study findings and limits: Post-booster reappearance was seen for most primary-vaccination clones (about 95% CD4, 88% CD8).

V shed 1 base and J 0 bases; nucleotides not matched to a gene: 5. CDR1 is MNHEY, CDR2 SMNVEV, per germline (reference sequence). The CDR3 is 17 residues long. TCRdb fed the 5' RACE reads into MiXCR, producing one record per CDR3 protein. This sample has 500,000 to 650,000 distinct CDR3 sequences, with 9% to 15% found just once. This receptor was obtained from a young man who received the YFV17D yellow fever vaccine. The chain couples TRBV27 to TRBJ2-1, with 8 bases lining up with TRBD1. The sequencing used PBMCs, collected on the day of the yellow fever booster vaccination. This CDR3 is CASSLWGQASSYNEQFF. The DNA for the CDR3 is TGTGCCAGCAGTTTATGGGGACAGGCGAGCTCCTACAATGAGCAGTTCTTC.